What follows are 26 T cell receptor beta chains derived from one specimen sequenced in a study of blood T cell repertoires in COVID-19 (dated by TCRdb to the early 2020s). Library preparation used the immunoSEQ multiplex PCR assay. The clones in this table, taken by TCRdb from immuneACCESS, are in-frame only. Not every clone is retained; where verified, under half of the shortfall comes from an unresolved V gene, and the cause of the rest is unknown. The sample includes around 120,000 clones, with about nine tenths observed a single time. Approximately 3.7% of the sample comes from the top ten. Sequencing input: peripheral blood. Receptor source: a man between 45 and 60 years old with active COVID-19.

The genes are TRBV19 and TRBJ1-5; no definite D call. The germline V gene encodes CDR1 LNHDA and CDR2 SQIVND (reference sequence). V was trimmed by 7 bases and J by 4 bases, leaving 14 bases between them. The length of the CDR3 is 14 residues. The CDR3 coding sequence is TGTGCCAGTAAGACGGGTCCGGGGAATCAGCCCCAGCATTTT. It is translated as CASKTGPGNQPQHF. Using reference TRBV19 and TRBJ1-5 for the parts outside the CDR3, the full variable domain is DGGITQSPKYLFRKEGQNVTLSCEQNLNHDAMYWYRQDPGQGLRLIYYSQIVNDFQKGDIAEGYSVSREKKESFPLTVTSAQKNPTAFYLCASKTGPGNQPQHFGDGTRLSIL.

V gene TRBV25-1 combines with J gene TRBJ2-7; 9 bases align to TRBD1. The CDR3 has 14 residues. The ends lost 6 bases at V and 1 base at J; junction bases unmatched: 4. The germline gives CDR1 MGHDK, CDR2 SYGVNS. The CDR3 reads CASSPGQGSYEQYV. In DNA, the CDR3 is TGTGCCAGCAGCCCGGGACAGGGATCCTACGAGCAGTACGTC.

The chain joins TRBV5-1 to TRBJ2-1; TRBD2 might be the D (6 bases). This CDR3 contains 11 residues. V was pared by 9 bases and J by 9 bases, with 13 bases between. The germline gives CDR1 SGHRS, CDR2 YFSETQ. CDR3 DNA sequence: TGCGCCACAACAGCCGGGGGTGAGCAGTTCTTC. Protein product: CATTAGGEQFF.

The rearrangement joins TRBV7-9 to TRBJ2-3; TRBD2 is a possible D gene (6 bases). V shed 3 bases and J shed 6 bases, with 16 bases lying between them. This CDR3 contains 15 residues. The germline V gene has CDR1 SEHNR and CDR2 FQNEAQ (reference sequence). In nucleotides, the CDR3 is TGTGCCAGCAGCTTGGGGGACGGGAGAATGGATACGCAGTATTTT. Translating it yields CASSLGDGRMDTQYF.

This clone showed up just once. The J gene is TRBJ2-5, the V gene TRBV7-8; 12 bases are a match to TRBD2. V dropped 4 bases and J dropped 1; count of bases not matched to a gene: 4. The CDR3 covers 16 residues. CDR1 is SGHVS, CDR2 FQNEAQ, per germline. The CDR3 is CASSSGLAGIQETQYF. Written as DNA, the CDR3 is TGTGCCAGCAGCTCAGGACTAGCGGGGATCCAAGAGACCCAGTACTTC.

The chain uses TRBV19 and TRBJ2-2; the D gene is possibly TRBD1 (5 bases). Germline lookup yields CDR1 LNHDA and CDR2 SQIVND (reference sequence). V was cut by 1 base and J by 9 bases, with 12 bases left in between. This CDR3 spans 14 amino acids. CDR3 loop: CASSIGRAGRELFF. For the CDR3, the DNA is TGTGCCAGTAGTATAGGTCGGGCAGGGCGGGAGCTGTTTTTT.

Here the CDR3 reads CASSPPDLAFYNEQFF. CDR3 sequence (DNA): TGTGCCAGCTCACCACCGGATTTAGCTTTTTACAATGAGCAGTTCTTC. The rearrangement joins TRBV18 to TRBJ2-1; D is ambiguous. The length of the CDR3 is 16 residues. Germline CDR1 KGHSH, CDR2 LQKENI. Deletions cut 0 bases from V and 4 bases from J, with 13 bases between. Full variable domain (rest looked up from reference TRBV18 and TRBJ2-1): NAGVMQNPRHLVRRRGQEARLRCSPMKGHSHVYWYRQLPEEGLKFMVYLQKENIIDESGMPKERFSAEFPKEGPSILRIQQVVRGDSAAYFCASSPPDLAFYNEQFFGPGTRLTVL.

CDR3 nucleotide sequence: TGCAGCGTTCGGGTAGCGGGGCGTTCAGATACGCAGTATTTT. As protein: CSVRVAGRSDTQYF. This chain links TRBV29-1 with TRBJ2-3, with TRBD2 matching over 8 bases. This CDR3 spans 14 amino acids. Germline-derived CDR1 and CDR2 are SQVTM and ANQGSEA. Unmatched junction bases numbered 8, after V lost 5 bases and J lost 4 bases.

This clone was detected only a few times. J is TRBJ1-2 and V is TRBV7-2, with a weak D call TRBD1 (5 bases). CDR1 is SGHTA, CDR2 FQGNSA, per germline. The CDR3 is 15 amino acids. Trimming stripped 4 bases from V and 8 bases from J, with 20 bases between. DNA of the CDR3: TGTGCCAGCAGCTATTATAGTGGGGGGGAGGGCGGCTACACCTTC. This encodes CASSYYSGGEGGYTF. Looking up the rest from reference TRBV7-2 and TRBJ1-2 gives the full variable domain: GAGVSQSPSNKVTEKGKDVELRCDPISGHTALYWYRQSLGQGLEFLIYFQGNSAPDKSGLPSDRFSAERTGGSVSTLTIQRTQQEDSAVYLCASSYYSGGEGGYTFGSGTRLTVV.

This chain joins TRBV21-1 and TRBJ2-4; the table's D call of TRBD2 was not tested on the DNA. TRBV21-1 corresponds to a pseudogene. The CDR3 contains 15 residues. The DNA of the CDR3 is TGTGCCAGCAGCAAAGTCCGGGTAAGCAAAAACATTCAGTACTTC. Translating gives CASSKVRVSKNIQYF.

The chain is built from TRBV15 and TRBJ2-1; 7 nucleotides agree with TRBD2. Germline V lookup: CDR1 LNHNV, CDR2 YYDKDF (reference sequence). The CDR3 sequence is 13 residues long. J was trimmed by 6 bases and V by 6 bases; bases with no gene match: 5. The CDR3 spells CATSRTRGNEQFF. The CDR3 DNA sequence: TGTGCCACCAGTAGGACTAGGGGCAATGAGCAGTTCTTC. Looking up the rest from reference TRBV15 and TRBJ2-1 gives the full variable domain: DAMVIQNPRYQVTQFGKPVTLSCSQTLNHNVMYWYQQKSSQAPKLLFHYYDKDFNNEADTPDNFQSRRPNTSFCFLDIRSPGLGDTAMYLCATSRTRGNEQFFGPGTRLTVL.

The chain employs TRBV18 and TRBJ2-1, with a possible D match to TRBD1 (6 bases). V lost 6 bases, J lost 5 bases, and 14 bases lay in between. The CDR3 spans 14 residues. Per germline, CDR1 KGHSH and CDR2 LQKENI. In nucleotides, the CDR3 is TGTGCCAGCTCTAGACAGGCGGCACACAATGAGCAGTTCTTC. Amino acids: CASSRQAAHNEQFF.

The chain is built from TRBV7-9 and TRBJ2-5; weak D call: TRBD1 (6 bases). Germline loops: CDR1 SEHNR, CDR2 FQNEAQ (reference sequence). The CDR3 length is 16 residues. V was shortened by 5 bases and J by 2 bases, with 18 bases between the two germline ends. CDR3 protein: CASSHRKQGPQETQYF. The CDR3 nucleotides read TGTGCCAGCAGCCACCGAAAACAGGGACCTCAAGAGACCCAGTACTTC. Full variable domain (remainder filled in from reference TRBV7-9 and TRBJ2-5): DTGVSQNPRHKITKRGQNVTFRCDPISEHNRLYWYRQTLGQGPEFLTYFQNEAQLEKSRLLSDRFSAERPKGSFSTLEIQRTEQGDSAMYLCASSHRKQGPQETQYFGPGTRLLVL.

The chain couples TRBV4-1 to TRBJ1-5; TRBD1 aligns across 7 bases. This CDR3 region has 15 residues. Germline V gives CDR1 MGHRA, CDR2 YSYEKL. V was clipped by 0 bases and J by 5 bases; unmatched bases: 4. CDR3 DNA sequence: TGCGCCAGCAGCCAAGAGTGGACAGGCTATCAGCCCCAGCATTTT. Protein product: CASSQEWTGYQPQHF.

This clone was observed once. The J gene is TRBJ2-3, the V gene TRBV24-1; 10 positions match TRBD1. The CDR3 is 19 residues long. Germline V gene sequence: CDR1 KGHDR, CDR2 SFDVKD. Trimming removed 4 bases from V and 6 bases from J; junction bases left unmatched: 18. CDR3 DNA: TGTGCCACCAGTGAACCCCCCGGAAGACAGGGGGCTCAAAGGGATACGCAGTATTTT. It is translated as CATSEPPGRQGAQRDTQYF.

The gene calls are TRBV30 and TRBJ2-1; D is possibly TRBD2 (5 bases). The CDR3 extends over 13 amino acids. V was clipped by 0 bases and J by 4 bases, with 7 bases between them. Looked up from germline, CDR1 is GTSNPN and CDR2 is SVGIG (reference sequence). The CDR3 DNA reads as TGTGCCTGGAGTGTTGGACTGTACAATGAGCAGTTCTTC. Translating it yields CAWSVGLYNEQFF.

The chain is built from TRBV15 and TRBJ2-1, with 8 bases identical to TRBD2. The CDR3 spans 16 residues. Germline V gives CDR1 LNHNV, CDR2 YYDKDF (reference sequence). The V gene end was trimmed by 1 base and the J gene end by 3 bases; junction bases not matched to a gene: 5. The CDR3 coding sequence is TGTGCCACCAGCAGAGGGGGGCTAGCGGGCTACAATGAGCAGTTCTTC. Amino acid sequence: CATSRGGLAGYNEQFF.

This sequence joins TRBV27 and TRBJ2-7; 8 nucleotides align to TRBD1. V was pared by 6 bases and J by 4 bases, with 11 bases of the junction left unmatched. Germline V gene lookup returns CDR1 MNHEY and CDR2 SMNVEV (reference sequence). The CDR3 loop spans 15 amino acids. CDR3 DNA: TGTGCCAGCAGCCCCTCGGGGACAGGTCGATACGAGCAGTACGTC. Encoded protein: CASSPSGTGRYEQYV.

The chain joins TRBV7-2 to TRBJ1-1; 9 nucleotides agree with TRBD1. The V gene's germline CDR1 is SGHTA and CDR2 FQGNSA. This CDR3 has 16 residues. Unmatched junction bases numbered 10, after V lost 4 bases and J lost 4 bases. The CDR3 DNA is TGTGCCAGCAGCTCCTACTTTACAGGGGGCCGCACTGAAGCTTTCTTT. Encoded protein: CASSSYFTGGRTEAFF. Based on the CDR3 plus reference TRBV7-2 and TRBJ1-1, the full variable domain is GAGVSQSPSNKVTEKGKDVELRCDPISGHTALYWYRQSLGQGLEFLIYFQGNSAPDKSGLPSDRFSAERTGGSVSTLTIQRTQQEDSAVYLCASSSYFTGGRTEAFFGQGTRLTVV.

Remarks on this clone: The sample holds other DNA sequences that translate to the same CDR3. The chain links TRBV5-4 to TRBJ1-2; 9 nucleotides match TRBD1. The CDR3 has 15 residues. Losses at the gene ends were 5 bases for V and 0 bases for J; bases not matched to a gene: 5. CDR1 SGHNT and CDR2 YYREEE come from the germline V gene (reference sequence). CDR3 protein: CASRSGQGPNYGYTF. CDR3 sequence (DNA): TGTGCCAGCAGATCTGGACAGGGGCCTAACTATGGCTACACCTTC.

The chain carries TRBV27 and TRBJ2-7; tentatively, D is TRBD1 (6 bases). The V gene lost 5 bases and the J gene lost 0 bases, with 14 bases spanning the gap. This CDR3 is 15 amino acids long. The germline gives CDR1 MNHEY, CDR2 SMNVEV (reference sequence). In nucleotides, the CDR3 is TGTGCCAGCAGTCCCTATGAAGGGGGCTCCTACGAGCAGTACTTC. Its translation: CASSPYEGGSYEQYF.

V gene TRBV6-5 combines with J gene TRBJ1-4; 10 positions match TRBD1. CDR1 and CDR2 from the germline V gene are MNHEY and SVGAGI. The CDR3 consists of 15 residues. After removal of 4 bases from V and 6 bases from J, the junction contained 5 bases not matched to a gene. CDR3 protein: CASSSTGGIYEKLFF. Written as DNA, the CDR3 is TGTGCCAGCAGTTCGACAGGGGGCATTTATGAAAAACTGTTTTTT.

This chain links TRBV5-4 with TRBJ2-6; D is possibly TRBD2 (6 bases). V was cut by 0 bases and J by 1 base, with 11 bases left in between. This CDR3 region has 17 residues. Looked up from germline, CDR1 is SGHNT and CDR2 is YYREEE (reference sequence). CDR3 sequence: CASSLGRRESGANVLTF. DNA for the CDR3: TGTGCCAGCAGCTTGGGACGGAGGGAGTCTGGGGCCAACGTCCTGACTTTC.

CDR3 DNA sequence: TGTGCCAGCAGCCCCGCAGGGCGGGGTCAGCCCCAGCATTTT. As protein: CASSPAGRGQPQHF. The gene calls are TRBV3-1 (or the pseudogene TRBV3-2) and TRBJ1-5, with D maybe TRBD1 (5 bases). With 4 bases removed from V and 6 bases from J, the gap between germline ends came to 13 bases. Germline V CDR1 and CDR2: LGHDT, YNNKEL (reference sequence). This CDR3 region has 14 residues.

This clone was observed a single time. V gene TRBV15 combines with J gene TRBJ2-3, with 13 bases fitting TRBD2. V lost 5 bases and J lost 0; bases outside the gene matches: 5. In germline, CDR1 is LNHNV, CDR2 YYDKDF (reference sequence). The CDR3 runs 17 residues. The CDR3 nucleotides are TGTGCCACCAGCGGAAGACTAGCGGGGGGTAGCACAGATACGCAGTATTTT. Translated, it gives CATSGRLAGGSTDTQYF.

This clone appeared once. The CDR3 DNA follows: TGTGCCTGGAGGGCTGGCGGAGGAGGCTACACCTTC. Its protein product is CAWRAGGGGYTF. The chain has TRBV30 and TRBJ1-2; no clear D gene. Germline values: CDR1 GTSNPN, CDR2 SVGIG (reference sequence). This CDR3 region has 12 residues. The V end lost 3 bases, the J end lost 8 bases, and 13 bases lay between the germline ends.